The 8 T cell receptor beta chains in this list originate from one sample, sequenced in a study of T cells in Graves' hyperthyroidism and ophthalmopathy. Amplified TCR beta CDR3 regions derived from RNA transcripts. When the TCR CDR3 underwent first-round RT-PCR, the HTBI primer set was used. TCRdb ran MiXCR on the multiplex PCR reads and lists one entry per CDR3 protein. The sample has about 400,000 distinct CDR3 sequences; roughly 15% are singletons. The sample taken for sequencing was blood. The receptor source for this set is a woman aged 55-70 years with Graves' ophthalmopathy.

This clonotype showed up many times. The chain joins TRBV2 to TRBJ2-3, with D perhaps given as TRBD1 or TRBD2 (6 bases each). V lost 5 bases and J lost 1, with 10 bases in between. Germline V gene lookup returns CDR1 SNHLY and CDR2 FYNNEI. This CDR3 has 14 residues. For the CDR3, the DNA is TGTGCCAGCAGTTACGGGGGCCGCACAGATACGCAGTATTTT. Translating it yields CASSYGGRTDTQYF.

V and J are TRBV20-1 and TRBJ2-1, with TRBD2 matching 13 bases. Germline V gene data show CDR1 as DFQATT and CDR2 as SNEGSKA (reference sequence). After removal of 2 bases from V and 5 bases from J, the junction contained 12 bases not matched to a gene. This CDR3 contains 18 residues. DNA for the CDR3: TGCAGTGCTAGACCTCGGACTAGCGGGAGAATATACGACAATGAGCAGTTCTTC. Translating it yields CSARPRTSGRIYDNEQFF.

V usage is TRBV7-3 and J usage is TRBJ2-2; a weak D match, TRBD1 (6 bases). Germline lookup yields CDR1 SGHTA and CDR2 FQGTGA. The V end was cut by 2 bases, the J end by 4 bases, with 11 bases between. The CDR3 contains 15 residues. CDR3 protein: CASSLVTGFTGELFF. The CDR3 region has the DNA TGTGCCAGCAGCTTAGTGACAGGATTCACCGGGGAGCTGTTTTTT.

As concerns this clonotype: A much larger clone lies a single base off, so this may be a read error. This CDR3 is CASSRVVSLGEQFF. The CDR3 DNA reads TGTGCCAGCAGCCGCGTGGTATCTCTAGGGGAGCAGTTCTTC. The chain has TRBV9 and TRBJ2-1; no definite D call. The V gene's germline CDR1 is SGDLS and CDR2 YYNGEE. The V end lost 4 bases, the J end lost 10 bases, and 18 bases lay between the germline ends. The CDR3 length is 14 residues.

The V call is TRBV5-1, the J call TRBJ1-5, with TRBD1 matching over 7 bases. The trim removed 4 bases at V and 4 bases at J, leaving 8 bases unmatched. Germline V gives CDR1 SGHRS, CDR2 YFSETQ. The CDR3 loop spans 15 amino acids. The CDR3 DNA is TGCGCCAGCAGCCTGGGTGGGACAGATAATCAGCCCCAGCATTTT. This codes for CASSLGGTDNQPQHF.

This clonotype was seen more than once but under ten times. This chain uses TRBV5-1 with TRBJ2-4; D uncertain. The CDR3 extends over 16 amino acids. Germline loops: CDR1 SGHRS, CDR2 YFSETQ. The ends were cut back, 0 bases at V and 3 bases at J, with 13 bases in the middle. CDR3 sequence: CASSLGLGSGKNIQYF. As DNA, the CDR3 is TGCGCCAGCAGCTTGGGGCTGGGTTCGGGCAAAAACATTCAGTACTTC.

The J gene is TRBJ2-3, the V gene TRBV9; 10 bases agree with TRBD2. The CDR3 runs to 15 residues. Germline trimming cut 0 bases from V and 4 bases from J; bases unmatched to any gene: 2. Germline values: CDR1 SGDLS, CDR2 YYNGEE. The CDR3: CASSVGSGRADTQYF. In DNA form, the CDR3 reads TGTGCCAGCAGCGTAGGAAGCGGGAGGGCAGATACGCAGTATTTT.

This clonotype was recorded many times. This chain's CDR3 is CASSYSPTTDTQYF. CDR3 nucleotide sequence: TGTGCCAGCAGTTACTCTCCGACCACAGATACGCAGTATTTT. The rearrangement uses TRBV6-5 and TRBJ2-3; no definite D call. The germline V gene has CDR1 MNHEY and CDR2 SVGAGI. This CDR3 is 14 amino acids long. With 0 bases removed from V and 2 bases from J, the gap between germline ends came to 6 bases.